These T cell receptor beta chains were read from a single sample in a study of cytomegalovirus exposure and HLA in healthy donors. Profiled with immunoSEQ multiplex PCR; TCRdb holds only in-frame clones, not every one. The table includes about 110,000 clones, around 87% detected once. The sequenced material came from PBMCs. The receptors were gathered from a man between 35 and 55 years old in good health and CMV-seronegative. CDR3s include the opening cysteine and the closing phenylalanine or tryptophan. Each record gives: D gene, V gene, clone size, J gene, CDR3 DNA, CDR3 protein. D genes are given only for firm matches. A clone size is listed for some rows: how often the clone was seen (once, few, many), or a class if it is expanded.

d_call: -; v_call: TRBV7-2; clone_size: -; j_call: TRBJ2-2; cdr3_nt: TGTGCCAGCAGCTTATACGCGGCCGGGGAGCTGTTTTTT; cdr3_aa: CASSLYAAGELFF
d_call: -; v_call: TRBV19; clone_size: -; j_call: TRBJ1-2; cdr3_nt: TGTGCCAGTAGTATCCCCGGACAGTTAAACTATGGCTACACCTTC; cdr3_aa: CASSIPGQLNYGYTF
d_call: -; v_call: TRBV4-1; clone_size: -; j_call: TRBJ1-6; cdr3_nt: TGCGCCAGCAGCCAGGGGAGTATTGAACCCTATAATTCACCCCTCCACTTT; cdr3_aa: CASSQGSIEPYNSPLHF
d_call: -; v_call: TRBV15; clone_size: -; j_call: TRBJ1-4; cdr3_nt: TGTGCCACCAGCTCTTGGACAGAAACTAATGAAAAACTGTTTTTT; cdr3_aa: CATSSWTETNEKLFF
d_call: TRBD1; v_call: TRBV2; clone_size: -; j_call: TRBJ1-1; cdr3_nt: TGTGCCAGCAGCCGGACAGGGGCAAACACTGAAGCTTTCTTT; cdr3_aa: CASSRTGANTEAFF
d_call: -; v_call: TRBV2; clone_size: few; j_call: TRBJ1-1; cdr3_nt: TGTGCCAGCAGTGAAGGGGCCACCAAGAACACTGAAGCTTTCTTT; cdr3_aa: CASSEGATKNTEAFF
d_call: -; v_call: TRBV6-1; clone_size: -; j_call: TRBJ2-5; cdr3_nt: TGTGCCAGCACTTCGACAGGGAGGAGGCCAGAGACCCAGTACTTC; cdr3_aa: CASTSTGRRPETQYF
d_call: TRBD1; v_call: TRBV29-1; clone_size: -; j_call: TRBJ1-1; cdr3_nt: TGCAGCGCAAAGACAGGGAGTTCGCCTGAAGCTTTCTTT; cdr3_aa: CSAKTGSSPEAFF
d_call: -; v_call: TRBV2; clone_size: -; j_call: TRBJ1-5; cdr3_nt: TGTGCCAGCAGTGATACAGGGAAAGGCAATCAGCCCCAGCATTTT; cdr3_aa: CASSDTGKGNQPQHF
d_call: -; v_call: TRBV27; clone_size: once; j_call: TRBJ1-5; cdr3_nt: TGTGCCAGCAGGCCTACAGGGTTGGGGCCCCAGCATTTT; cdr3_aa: CASRPTGLGPQHF
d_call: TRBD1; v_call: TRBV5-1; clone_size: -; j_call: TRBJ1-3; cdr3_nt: TGCGCCAGCAGCCCCCAGGGGGTTGGAAACACCATATATTTT; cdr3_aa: CASSPQGVGNTIYF
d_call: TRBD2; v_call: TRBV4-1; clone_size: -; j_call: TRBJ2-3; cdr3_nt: TGCGCCAGCAGCCTTCTAGCGGGGGCAGGCACAGATACGCAGTATTTT; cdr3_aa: CASSLLAGAGTDTQYF
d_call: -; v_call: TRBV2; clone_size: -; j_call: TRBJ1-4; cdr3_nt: TGTGCCAGCAGTGACAACAGTGCAACTAATGAAAAACTGTTTTTT; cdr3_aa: CASSDNSATNEKLFF
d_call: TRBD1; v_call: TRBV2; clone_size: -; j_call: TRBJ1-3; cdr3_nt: TGTGCCAGCAGGATATCACAGGGGAGTTCTGGAAACACCATATATTTT; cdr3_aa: CASRISQGSSGNTIYF
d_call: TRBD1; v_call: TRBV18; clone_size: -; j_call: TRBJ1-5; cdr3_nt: TGTGCCAGCTCTCAGAGGACAGGGGGCGAGCAGCCCCAGCATTTT; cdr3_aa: CASSQRTGGEQPQHF
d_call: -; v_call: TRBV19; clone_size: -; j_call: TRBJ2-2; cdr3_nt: TGTGCCAGTAGTATCCATCAGGGAGGGGGCGGGGAGCTGTTTTTT; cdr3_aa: CASSIHQGGGGELFF
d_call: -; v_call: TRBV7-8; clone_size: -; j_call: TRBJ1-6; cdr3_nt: TGTGCCAGCAGCTTAGAATTGGGGCAGGGGTATTCACCCCTCCACTTT; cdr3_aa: CASSLELGQGYSPLHF
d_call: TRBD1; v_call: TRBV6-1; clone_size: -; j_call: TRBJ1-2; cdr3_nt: TGTGCCAGCAGTGAGAGGACAGGGGCGCTTGGCTACACCTTC; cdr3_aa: CASSERTGALGYTF
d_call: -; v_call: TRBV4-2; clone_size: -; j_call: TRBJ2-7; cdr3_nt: TGTGCCAGCAGCCAAGATGCGCGGGGCCCCTACGAGCAGTACTTC; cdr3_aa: CASSQDARGPYEQYF
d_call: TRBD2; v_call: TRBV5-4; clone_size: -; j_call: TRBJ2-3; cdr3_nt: TGTGCCAGCAGCTTATTCCTGGGTTTTAGCGGGGGGGCATCAGATACGCAGTATTTT; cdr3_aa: CASSLFLGFSGGASDTQYF
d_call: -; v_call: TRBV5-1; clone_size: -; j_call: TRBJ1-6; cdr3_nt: TGCGCCAGCAGCTTACTAGGCACAGCTAATTCACCCCTCCACTTT; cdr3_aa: CASSLLGTANSPLHF
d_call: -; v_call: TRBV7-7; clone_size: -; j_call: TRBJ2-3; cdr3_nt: TGTGCCAGCAGCGCCCGCCTCAGGGATACGCAGTATTTT; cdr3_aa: CASSARLRDTQYF
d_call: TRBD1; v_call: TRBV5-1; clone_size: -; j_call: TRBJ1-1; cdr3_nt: TGCGCCAGCAGCCAGGGCGGGACAGGGGGCTTAGGGGACACTGAAGCTTTCTTT; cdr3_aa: CASSQGGTGGLGDTEAFF
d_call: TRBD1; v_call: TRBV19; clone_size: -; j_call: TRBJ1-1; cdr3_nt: TGTGCCAGTAGTCCAGGGGACAGGGACAACACTGAAGCTTTCTTT; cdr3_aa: CASSPGDRDNTEAFF
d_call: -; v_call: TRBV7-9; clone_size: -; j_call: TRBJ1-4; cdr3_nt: TGTGCCAGCAGCTTAGGATATGGTGGCAATGAAAAACTGTTTTTT; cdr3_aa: CASSLGYGGNEKLFF
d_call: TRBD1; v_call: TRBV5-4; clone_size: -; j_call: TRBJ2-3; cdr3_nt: TGTGCCAGCAGCTCCGGGACAGGCTTGGGGACAGATACGCAGTATTTT; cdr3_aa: CASSSGTGLGTDTQYF
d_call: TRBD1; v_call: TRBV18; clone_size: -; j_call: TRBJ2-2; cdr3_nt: TGTGCCAGCTCACGATCCGGGACAGGGCTGGTCGGGGAGCTGTTTTTT; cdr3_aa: CASSRSGTGLVGELFF
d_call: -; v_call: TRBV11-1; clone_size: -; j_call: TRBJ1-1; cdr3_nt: TGTGCCAGCAGCGCCGGAAGGCGGGGGGGCACTGAAGCTTTCTTT; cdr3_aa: CASSAGRRGGTEAFF
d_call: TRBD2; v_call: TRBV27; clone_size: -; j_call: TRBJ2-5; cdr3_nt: TGTGCCAGCAGCTCGGGGGGAGAGACCCAGTACTTC; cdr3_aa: CASSSGGETQYF
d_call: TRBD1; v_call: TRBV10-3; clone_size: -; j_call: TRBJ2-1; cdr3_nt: TGTGCCATCAGTGAATCGACAGGGGGCACTGAGCAGTTCTTC; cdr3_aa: CAISESTGGTEQFF
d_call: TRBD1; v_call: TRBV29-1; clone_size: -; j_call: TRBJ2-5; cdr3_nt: TGCAGCGTTAGACAGGGGGCAGAGACCCAGTACTTC; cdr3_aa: CSVRQGAETQYF
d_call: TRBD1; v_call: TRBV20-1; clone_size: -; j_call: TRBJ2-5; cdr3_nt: TGCAGTGCTAGGGTTTTGTTACAGGGGCACTTC; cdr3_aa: CSARVLLQGHF
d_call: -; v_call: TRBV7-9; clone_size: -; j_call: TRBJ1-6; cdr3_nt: TGTGCCAGCAGCTTACTAGGGAGTAATTCACCCCTCCACTTT; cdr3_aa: CASSLLGSNSPLHF
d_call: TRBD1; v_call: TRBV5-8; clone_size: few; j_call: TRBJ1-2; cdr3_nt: TGTGCCAGCAGCTTGGAGTCCGGGACAGGGGGCTATGGCTACACCTTC; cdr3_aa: CASSLESGTGGYGYTF
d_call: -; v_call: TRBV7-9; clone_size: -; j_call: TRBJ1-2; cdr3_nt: TGTGCCAGCAGCTTTCAGGGTAACTATGGCTACACCTTC; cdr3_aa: CASSFQGNYGYTF
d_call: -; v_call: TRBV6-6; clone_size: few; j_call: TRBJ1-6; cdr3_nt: TGTGCCAGCAGTCGGGAGGACAGTATGGCTTCACCCCTCCACTTT; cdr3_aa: CASSREDSMASPLHF
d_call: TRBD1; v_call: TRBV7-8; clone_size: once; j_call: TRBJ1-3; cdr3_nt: TGTGCCAGCAGCGACCGGGACAGCGGAAACACCATATATTTT; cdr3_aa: CASSDRDSGNTIYF
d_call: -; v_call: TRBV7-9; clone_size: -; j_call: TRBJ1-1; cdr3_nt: TGTGCCAGCAGCTTAAAGGACTTTACCGAAGCTTTCTTT; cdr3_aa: CASSLKDFTEAFF
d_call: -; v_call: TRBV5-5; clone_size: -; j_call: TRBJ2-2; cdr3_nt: TGTGCCAGCGATGCGAAGGCAGGGGTAAACACCGGGGAGCTGTTTTTT; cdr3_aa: CASDAKAGVNTGELFF
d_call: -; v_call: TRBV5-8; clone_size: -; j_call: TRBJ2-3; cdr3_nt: TGTGCCAGCAGCTTGGACAGGGAATATACGCAGTATTTT; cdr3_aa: CASSLDREYTQYF
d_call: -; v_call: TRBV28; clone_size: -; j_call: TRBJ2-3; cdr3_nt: TGTGCCAGCAGTTTTTCCCCCAGGGGCGATACGCAGTATTTT; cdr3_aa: CASSFSPRGDTQYF